This T cell receptor (beta chain) was sequenced for a study of cytotoxic CD8 clonotypes in ibrutinib-treated CLL. For the study at large: Response sampling came at median 12 months of treatment, ranging roughly 6 to 36 months. Study results and limitations: Treatment saw public clonotypes, which were uncommon, either contract or stay stable. There were differences in sampling times between sustained-remission and progressing patients.

A 1 in 200,000 to 1 in 1 million T cell depth was the sequencing target. TCRdb's copy holds only in-frame clones and misses some; the assay was immunoSEQ multiplex PCR. The sample includes about 140,000 clones, 70% to 90% of them seen just once. Trimming removed 3 bases at V and 3 bases at J, with 14 bases between. Germline assignment: CDR1 KGHSH and CDR2 LQKENI. The CDR3 has 15 amino acids. With respect to this clone: The antigen remains unidentified.

The chain combines TRBV18 with TRBJ1-1, with D unresolved. Source: PBMCs, taken after 36 months of ibrutinib treatment. This receptor was obtained from a human donor with chronic lymphocytic leukemia. CDR3 nucleotides: TGTGCCAGCTCACCCCCTTACCGTACTGACACTGAAGCTTTCTTT. Translating it yields CASSPPYRTDTEAFF.